Sequencing of this T cell receptor (beta chain) was carried out in a study of cytomegalovirus exposure and HLA in healthy donors. Points on this clone: What it recognizes is unknown.

This CDR3 contains 18 residues. Germline trimming cut 2 bases from V and 1 base from J; bases unmatched to any gene: 7. The germline CDR1 and CDR2 sequences are MGHRA and YSYEKL. Study-level findings and limits: There were under 200 TCR beta chains listed as cytomegalovirus-associated. Available immune exposure information covered CMV serostatus only.

Primers: 60 Vbeta forward and 13 Jbeta reverse. Sequenced by immunoSEQ multiplex PCR; TCRdb stores in-frame clones only, minus some. Of about 120,000 clones listed, around three quarters are singletons. J is TRBJ1-6 and V is TRBV4-1, with 8 nucleotides matching TRBD1. The receptor comes from a man in his fifties in good health and CMV-seropositive. Sequences were obtained from PBMCs. CDR3 bases: TGCGCCAGCAGCCAATTCCCACAGGGGGTGTCCTATAATTCACCCCTCCACTTT. Its translation: CASSQFPQGVSYNSPLHF.